This T cell receptor beta chain appears in the sequencing data of a study of liver allograft versus peripheral blood T cells (dated by TCRdb to 2018 to 2021). Regarding the study in general: In liver transplant recipients, the study looked at T cell receptor repertoires in the peripheral blood and set them against the repertoires found within the transplanted livers. General study outcomes and caveats: T cell receptor repertoires inside liver allografts were reported to be different from the repertoires detected in peripheral blood.

TCRdb lists the instrument as Illumina MiSeq. TCRdb ran its own pipeline on the public reads, namely fastp trimming at Q25 and MiXCR clone calling, and kept in-frame beta chains. Duplicate CDR3 protein sequences are folded into a single record with the most common DNA and genes. Recorded for this sample are approximately 16,000 distinct CDR3 sequences; 20% to 25% of them occurred a single time. The ten largest clones capture more than 9.5% of the sample. Cut back by 6 bases and 4 bases, the V and J ends lie 15 bases apart. Via the germline V gene (reference sequence), CDR1 is MNHEY and CDR2 SMNVEV. The CDR3 runs 14 residues from the cysteine to the phenylalanine. CDR3 DNA is the only sequence kept; it has 42 bases, read in frame from the first base. This clonotype was seen a few times. Its antigen remains undetermined. No base-level quality is on record; no much larger clone is a single base apart.

The rearranged chain carries TRBV27 and TRBJ1-1; TRBD1 is a weak D gene call, 6 bases matching. The clonotype was recovered from a human patient who had a liver transplant. Following transplantation, part of the T cell population may be supplied by the graft donor rather than the patient. The CDR3 reads CASRLLTGTTEAFF. The base sequence is TGTGCCAGCAGGCTCCTTACAGGGACCACTGAAGCTTTCTTT.